Below, 25 T cell receptor beta chains from the same sample are listed, as sequenced in a study of shared clonotypes between healthy human individuals. Assay: immunoSEQ multiplex PCR; the TCRdb copy retains only in-frame clones and omits some. The top ten hold 1.2% of the sample, which has about 1,800,000 clones, about 94% seen once. Naive CD8 cells were CD45RO-negative, positively selected for CCR7, excluding terminally differentiated effector memory CD45RA+ cells. The sequenced sample was naive CD8+ T cells sorted from blood. The receptor source for this set is a man aged 18 to 35 in good health.

This clone has only one observation. This chain links TRBV2 with TRBJ2-7; 9 nucleotides match TRBD1. Germline CDR1 SNHLY, CDR2 FYNNEI. CDR3 length equals 14 residues. The V gene end was trimmed by 5 bases and the J gene end by 3 bases; junction bases not matched to a gene: 5. The CDR3 DNA is TGTGCCAGCAGTCAAGACAGGGGGTACTACGAGCAGTACTTC. Translated, it gives CASSQDRGYYEQYF.

Of note for this clone: This CDR3 is also generated by other DNA sequences in the sample. CDR3 sequence reads: CASSETSGYTDTQYF. For the CDR3, the DNA is TGTGCCAGCAGCGAGACTAGCGGGTACACAGATACGCAGTATTTT. The rearrangement links TRBV9 to TRBJ2-3; 10 nucleotides line up with TRBD2. The junction had 3 bases not matched to a gene; V was cut back by 3 bases and J by 2 bases. CDR1 SGDLS and CDR2 YYNGEE come from the germline V gene. The CDR3 has 15 residues.

J is TRBJ2-7 and V is TRBV6-5; no clear D gene. Trimming removed 2 bases at V and 1 base at J, with 9 bases between. The CDR3 sequence is 14 residues long. Germline V gene sequence: CDR1 MNHEY, CDR2 SVGAGI. The CDR3 DNA is TGTGCCAGCAGTTACACGCCCGATTCCTACGAGCAGTACTTC. It encodes CASSYTPDSYEQYF.

A word on this clone: This specimen includes other DNA sequences encoding the same CDR3. The CDR3 spells CASSDSRGGNQPQHF. The CDR3 region has the DNA TGTGCCAGCAGTGACTCTCGGGGAGGGAATCAGCCCCAGCATTTT. The V gene is TRBV2, the J gene TRBJ1-5; D is unresolved. The CDR3 is 15 amino acids. Trimming took off 3 bases at V and 4 bases at J, with 13 bases between the two ends. Germline V gene lookup returns CDR1 SNHLY and CDR2 FYNNEI.

The genes are TRBV7-9 and TRBJ2-1; D call uncertain. V was pared by 2 bases and J by 0 bases, with 14 bases between. The germline V gene encodes CDR1 SEHNR and CDR2 FQNEAQ (reference sequence). The CDR3 runs 17 residues. CDR3 DNA: TGTGCCAGCAGCTTAAGGTTTGGCGGACCCTCCTACAATGAGCAGTTCTTC. Translation: CASSLRFGGPSYNEQFF.

This chain links TRBV30 with TRBJ2-7, with 8 bases that match TRBD1. J lost 5 bases, V lost 2 bases, and 8 bases had no gene match. The CDR3 spans 14 residues. Germline CDR1 reads GTSNPN; CDR2 reads SVGIG (reference sequence). CDR3 DNA sequence: TGTGCCTGGAGTTCTCAGACAGGGGTAGACGAGCAGTACTTC. It yields the protein CAWSSQTGVDEQYF.

A single count supports this clone. Here the CDR3 reads CASRTDLGEKLFF. CDR3 coding DNA: TGTGCCAGCAGGACGGACCTAGGCGAAAAACTGTTTTTT. The rearrangement joins TRBV6-1 to TRBJ1-4; no clear D gene. Trimming shortened V by 6 bases and J by 8 bases, and 13 bases separated the two germline ends. There are 13 residues in the CDR3. Germline V gene sequence: CDR1 MNHNS, CDR2 SASEGT.

CDR3 loop: CASSPTEGPGITEAFF. CDR3 in DNA: TGTGCCAGCAGCCCAACTGAAGGTCCGGGCATTACTGAAGCTTTCTTT. The V and J genes are TRBV7-9 and TRBJ1-1; D gene unclear. Between the trimmed V and J ends, which lost 5 bases and 5 bases, there was a span of 21 bases. In germline, CDR1 is SEHNR, CDR2 FQNEAQ (reference sequence). The CDR3 is 16 amino acids. Full variable domain (remainder filled in from reference TRBV7-9 and TRBJ1-1): DTGVSQNPRHKITKRGQNVTFRCDPISEHNRLYWYRQTLGQGPEFLTYFQNEAQLEKSRLLSDRFSAERPKGSFSTLEIQRTEQGDSAMYLCASSPTEGPGITEAFFGQGTRLTVV.

The chain combines TRBV5-1 with TRBJ2-3; D is unresolved. V was cut by 0 bases and J by 2 bases, with 7 bases left in between. This CDR3 region has 14 residues. Per the germline V gene, CDR1 is SGHRS and CDR2 is YFSETQ. CDR3 protein: CASSLDGYTDTQYF. The CDR3 bases are TGCGCCAGCAGCTTGGACGGGTACACAGATACGCAGTATTTT. The full variable domain, in which reference TRBV5-1 and TRBJ2-3 provide the parts outside the CDR3, is KAGVTQTPRYLIKTRGQQVTLSCSPISGHRSVSWYQQTPGQGLQFLFEYFSETQRNKGNFPGRFSGRQFSNSRSEMNVSTLELGDSALYLCASSLDGYTDTQYFGPGTRLTVL.

This clone ranks as medium-sized (0.01 to 0.1%). V and J are TRBV2 and TRBJ2-7; no firm D call. Per germline, CDR1 SNHLY and CDR2 FYNNEI. Trimming removed 7 bases at V and 3 bases at J, with 7 bases between. CDR3 size: 11 residues. The CDR3 DNA follows: TGTGCCAGCATTCTGGACTACGAGCAGTACTTC. Protein: CASILDYEQYF.

CDR3 protein: CASSESRTGQEEQFF. DNA for the CDR3: TGCGCCAGCAGTGAGTCACGGACAGGCCAAGAAGAGCAGTTCTTC. The chain combines TRBV10-2 with TRBJ2-1; 7 bases are a match to TRBD1. CDR1 WSHSY and CDR2 SAAADI come from the germline V gene. The CDR3 extends over 15 amino acids. V lost 0 bases and J lost 10; bases outside the gene matches: 9.

Concerning this clone itself: The same CDR3 also results from other DNA sequences found in this sample. This chain uses TRBV5-6 with TRBJ2-7; no clear D gene. CDR1 is SGHDT, CDR2 YYEEEE, per germline. The V end lost 3 bases, the J end lost 0 bases, and 4 bases lay between the germline ends. This CDR3 region has 12 residues. Here the CDR3 reads CASSSPSYEQYF. CDR3 DNA sequence: TGTGCCAGCAGCTCCCCCTCCTACGAGCAGTACTTC.

The chain joins TRBV19 to TRBJ2-3; possibly TRBD1 or TRBD2 for D (7 bases each). This CDR3 has 14 amino acids. From germline, CDR1 is LNHDA and CDR2 SQIVND (reference sequence). V lost 7 bases and J 5 bases, leaving 16 bases between the germline ends. CDR3 bases: TGTGCCAGTACCAACGACAGGGAGGGAGATACGCAGTATTTT. It specifies CASTNDREGDTQYF.

V is TRBV19 and J is TRBJ1-5; no definite D call. With 1 base removed from V and 0 bases from J, the gap between germline ends came to 10 bases. Per germline, CDR1 LNHDA and CDR2 SQIVND (reference sequence). The CDR3 totals 16 residues. DNA of the CDR3: TGTGCCAGTAGTATAGCCGACGGATATAGCAATCAGCCCCAGCATTTT. Protein sequence: CASSIADGYSNQPQHF.

As concerns this clone: At one end, the junction sequence differs from germline, possibly due to a read error. V is TRBV6-5 and J is TRBJ1-5; 9 bases line up with TRBD1. Germline V gene data show CDR1 as MNHEY and CDR2 as SVGAGI. The CDR3 is 12 amino acids. Here the CDR3 DNA reads TGTGCCAGCAGTTACGAAGGACAGGGGTGGAATTTT. Its translation: CASSYEGQGWNF.

Concerning this clone: This CDR3 is also generated by other DNA sequences in the sample. The chain combines TRBV19 with TRBJ1-1; D is undetermined. In germline, CDR1 is LNHDA, CDR2 SQIVND (reference sequence). The CDR3 has 13 amino acids. Trimming left V 3 bases short and J 0 bases short, with 5 bases between. The CDR3 nucleotides are TGTGCCAGTAGTATTGACCTGAACACTGAAGCTTTCTTT. Residues: CASSIDLNTEAFF.

The chain has TRBV5-1 and TRBJ1-2; the D gene is possibly TRBD1 (5 bases). The CDR3 is made up of 13 amino acids. Germline CDR1 and CDR2: SGHRS and YFSETQ. The germline V and J ends were trimmed by 2 bases and 6 bases, with 11 bases remaining between them. The CDR3: CASSFYLGDGYTF. In DNA form, the CDR3 reads TGCGCCAGCAGCTTTTATCTAGGGGATGGCTACACCTTC.

V is TRBV27 and J is TRBJ1-2; D is undetermined. Germline CDR1 reads MNHEY; CDR2 reads SMNVEV (reference sequence). This CDR3 is 14 amino acids long. Trimming stripped 3 bases from V and 7 bases from J, with 15 bases between. CDR3 residues: CASSLRPLRGGYTF. Written as DNA, the CDR3 is TGTGCCAGCAGTTTGCGGCCCCTTAGAGGTGGCTACACCTTC.

On this clone: This specimen includes other DNA sequences encoding the same CDR3. The chain uses TRBV19 and TRBJ2-3, with TRBD2 matching 7 bases. Germline V gives CDR1 LNHDA, CDR2 SQIVND (reference sequence). V dropped 3 bases and J dropped 0; count of bases not matched to a gene: 3. The CDR3 runs 15 residues. CDR3 region: CASSIFSGSTDTQYF. The CDR3, as DNA: TGTGCCAGTAGTATTTTTAGCGGGAGCACAGATACGCAGTATTTT.

The rearrangement joins TRBV5-4 to TRBJ2-3; no definite D call. The CDR3 runs to 17 residues. Per germline, CDR1 SGHNT and CDR2 YYREEE (reference sequence). V was clipped by 1 base and J by 1 base, with 16 bases between them. The CDR3 reads CASSLFVGAPGTDTQYF. DNA of the CDR3: TGTGCCAGCAGCTTGTTTGTCGGAGCGCCGGGCACAGATACGCAGTATTTT.

The genes are TRBV30 and TRBJ1-6; a possible D gene is TRBD1 (5 bases). V lost 7 bases, J lost 10 bases, and 14 bases lay in between. The CDR3 totals 12 residues. Looked up from germline, CDR1 is GTSNPN and CDR2 is SVGIG (reference sequence). CDR3 protein: CAFTWGTSPLHF. CDR3 nucleotide sequence: TGTGCCTTCACCTGGGGGACCTCACCCCTCCACTTT.

The V call is TRBV2, the J call TRBJ2-2; 8 positions match TRBD1. With V trimmed by 7 bases and J by 4 bases, 5 bases remained unmatched. There are 14 residues in the CDR3. Germline CDR1 is SNHLY and CDR2 is FYNNEI. The CDR3 is CASIAGGRTGELFF. The CDR3 region has the DNA TGTGCCAGCATCGCAGGGGGCCGCACCGGGGAGCTGTTTTTT.

Details on this clone: Other DNA sequences within the sample encode an identical CDR3. The chain has TRBV27 and TRBJ2-3; D unresolved. V was trimmed by 2 bases and J by 3 bases, leaving 6 bases between them. The CDR3 length is 13 residues. CDR1 and CDR2 (germline): MNHEY, SMNVEV (reference sequence). CDR3 nucleotide sequence: TGTGCCAGCAGTTTACTGGGGACAGATACGCAGTATTTT. The encoded protein is CASSLLGTDTQYF.

The V call is TRBV27, the J call TRBJ1-1; the D gene is possibly TRBD1 (5 bases). Germline loops: CDR1 MNHEY, CDR2 SMNVEV (reference sequence). The CDR3 spans 14 residues. The V and J ends lost 6 bases and 4 bases respectively, with 15 bases between them. The CDR3 spells CASRPGRGSTEAFF. The CDR3, as DNA: TGTGCCAGCAGGCCAGGGAGAGGGAGCACTGAAGCTTTCTTT.

The chain uses TRBV2 and TRBJ2-7; 9 nucleotides line up with TRBD1. The CDR3 has 13 residues. V lost 4 bases and J lost 5; bases outside the gene matches: 3. Per germline, CDR1 SNHLY and CDR2 FYNNEI. This CDR3 reads CASSADRGNEQYF. The CDR3 coding sequence is TGTGCCAGCAGTGCGGACAGGGGAAACGAGCAGTACTTC.